Each of the 22 T cell receptor beta chains below was sequenced from the same sample in a study of blood T cell repertoires in COVID-19. Libraries were prepared by immunoSEQ multiplex PCR; TCRdb keeps only in-frame clonotypes and omits some of them. Here the sample spans some 400,000 clones, over 75% being singletons. What was sequenced was peripheral blood. These receptors all stem from an older woman with COVID-19, enrolled during active disease.

The chain uses TRBV11-1 and TRBJ1-2; TRBD1 matches at 10 bases. The CDR3 loop spans 14 amino acids. CDR1 and CDR2 (germline): SGHAT, FQDESV (reference sequence). The J segment lost 3 bases and the V segment lost 5 bases, leaving 3 bases of the junction unmatched. The CDR3 nucleotides read TGTGCCAGCAGCGGGGACAGGGGAGACTATGGCTACACCTTC. This codes for CASSGDRGDYGYTF.

V usage is TRBV11-3 and J usage is TRBJ1-1; no clear D gene. The CDR3 sequence is 16 residues long. V was pared by 1 base and J by 1 base, with 13 bases between. Germline-derived CDR1 and CDR2 are SGHNT and YENEEA. The CDR3 DNA reads TGTGCCAGCAGCTTAGGCGGAAACGGGTGGAACACTGAAGCTTTCTTT. This gives the protein CASSLGGNGWNTEAFF.

The chain carries TRBV27 and TRBJ1-1, with 7 bases aligning to TRBD1. J was trimmed by 5 bases and V by 5 bases; bases with no gene match: 11. The CDR3 is 15 residues long. Germline loops: CDR1 MNHEY, CDR2 SMNVEV (reference sequence). As DNA, the CDR3 is TGTGCCAGCAGTCCCCGACAGGGAAGGGGGACTGAAGCTTTCTTT. It translates to CASSPRQGRGTEAFF.

The chain uses TRBV28 and TRBJ1-2; the D gene is possibly TRBD1 (5 bases). The V gene lost 5 bases and the J gene lost 4 bases, with 26 bases spanning the gap. Per the germline V gene, CDR1 is MDHEN and CDR2 is SYDVKM. The CDR3 spans 18 residues. The CDR3 reads CASSTINEWQGPIYGYTF. CDR3 bases: TGTGCCAGCAGTACTATCAACGAGTGGCAGGGCCCAATCTATGGCTACACCTTC.

The CDR3 loop is CASSYSSGSSSPLHF. The CDR3 DNA is TGTGCCAGCAGTTACTCGAGCGGTTCCAGTTCACCCCTCCACTTT. The V gene is TRBV6-5, the J gene TRBJ1-6; D is ambiguous. In germline, CDR1 is MNHEY, CDR2 SVGAGI. This CDR3 contains 15 residues. V lost 0 bases, J lost 9 bases, and 12 bases lay in between.

The V gene is TRBV10-3, the J gene TRBJ2-7; TRBD2 is a possible D gene (5 bases). The germline gives CDR1 ENHRY, CDR2 SYGVKD. V lost 5 bases to trimming and J lost 0 bases, with 11 bases between them. This CDR3 contains 14 residues. The CDR3 here is CAISTGSSSYEQYF. The CDR3 nucleotides are TGTGCCATCAGTACGGGGTCGAGCTCCTACGAGCAGTACTTC.

The chain joins TRBV18 to TRBJ2-7; 7 bases are a match to TRBD1. V was pared by 3 bases and J by 5 bases, with 7 bases of the junction left unmatched. The CDR3 is 14 residues long. The V gene's germline CDR1 is KGHSH and CDR2 LQKENI. The CDR3 nucleotides are TGTGCCAGCTCACCCACAGGGGCCGTCAACGAGCAGTACTTC. Its translation is CASSPTGAVNEQYF.

The chain combines TRBV6-5 with TRBJ1-6, with a weak D call TRBD1 (6 bases). The CDR3 spans 15 residues. Germline CDR1 and CDR2: MNHEY and SVGAGI. V dropped 6 bases and J dropped 10 bases, with 19 bases sitting between them. The CDR3 sequence is CASSGTGTLQSPLHF. In DNA form, the CDR3 reads TGTGCCAGCAGCGGGACCGGGACACTACAGTCACCCCTCCACTTT.

The rearrangement joins TRBV12-3 or TRBV12-4 to TRBJ2-7; 8 bases agree with TRBD1. J was trimmed by 5 bases and V by 5 bases; bases with no gene match: 2. The CDR3 has 12 amino acids. As DNA, the CDR3 is TGTGCCAGCAGTCGGACAGGGAACGAGCAGTACTTC. Translated: CASSRTGNEQYF.

V gene TRBV11-3 combines with J gene TRBJ1-6, with D possibly being TRBD1 (5 bases). CDR3 length: 16 residues. Trimming cost V 6 bases and J 6 bases, with 18 bases left between them. Germline V gene data show CDR1 as SGHNT and CDR2 as YENEEA. The CDR3 loop is CASSNPGRDSNSPLHF. The CDR3 DNA sequence: TGTGCCAGCAGTAACCCAGGGCGAGATAGTAATTCACCCCTCCACTTT.

The CDR3: CASSTRTVLVKNIQYF. The CDR3, as DNA: TGTGCCAGTAGTACCAGGACAGTTCTGGTCAAAAACATTCAGTACTTC. The chain combines TRBV19 with TRBJ2-4; D perhaps matches TRBD1 (6 bases). Trimming stripped 4 bases from V and 3 bases from J, with 16 bases between. The V gene's germline CDR1 is LNHDA and CDR2 SQIVND (reference sequence). The CDR3 sequence is 16 residues long.

This rearrangement joins TRBV5-6 to TRBJ1-5; perhaps TRBD1 as D (6 bases). Per the germline V gene, CDR1 is SGHDT and CDR2 is YYEEEE. V gave up 2 bases and J gave up 1 base, with 13 bases separating them. The CDR3 sequence is 16 residues long. The CDR3 spells CASSLRGAGSNQPQHF. The CDR3 bases are TGTGCCAGCAGCTTACGGGGGGCTGGGAGCAATCAGCCCCAGCATTTT.

The chain couples TRBV28 to TRBJ2-7; D is perhaps TRBD2 (6 bases). The CDR3 is 12 amino acids. From germline, CDR1 is MDHEN and CDR2 SYDVKM. V lost 6 bases and J 3 bases, leaving 9 bases between the germline ends. The CDR3 sequence is CASSLGSYEQYF. The CDR3 DNA reads TGTGCCAGCAGCCTCGGGAGCTACGAGCAGTACTTC. The variable domain in full, completed from reference TRBV28 and TRBJ2-7, reads DVKVTQSSRYLVKRTGEKVFLECVQDMDHENMFWYRQDPGLGLRLIYFSYDVKMKEKGDIPEGYSVSREKKERFSLILESASTNQTSMYLCASSLGSYEQYFGPGTRLTVT.

This clone was counted a single time. The rearrangement links TRBV20-1 to TRBJ1-5; 9 bases are shared with TRBD1. The germline CDR1 and CDR2 sequences are DFQATT and SNEGSKA (reference sequence). The junction had 8 bases not matched to a gene; V was cut back by 3 bases and J by 2 bases. The CDR3 extends over 16 amino acids. In nucleotides, the CDR3 is TGCAGTGCTAGTTCTAACAGGGGGCTGGGCAATCAGCCCCAGCATTTT. Encoded protein: CSASSNRGLGNQPQHF.

The chain employs TRBV29-1 and TRBJ2-7; 8 nucleotides agree with TRBD2. Trimming cost V 7 bases and J 5 bases; bases outside gene matches: 10. This CDR3 region has 13 residues. Germline values: CDR1 SQVTM, CDR2 ANQGSEA. The CDR3 DNA is TGCAGCGCAGCGGGGGTACTATTCGACGAGCAGTACTTC. This sequence encodes CSAAGVLFDEQYF.

The chain carries TRBV28 and TRBJ1-2, with a weak D call TRBD1 (6 bases). The CDR3 is made up of 14 amino acids. From germline, CDR1 is MDHEN and CDR2 SYDVKM. Trimming removed 6 bases from V and 4 bases from J, with 15 bases in between. The CDR3 nucleotides are TGTGCCAGCAGCCCCGTTGTAGGGGGCTATGGCTACACCTTC. This gives the protein CASSPVVGGYGYTF.

This clone was seen a few times. The chain employs TRBV7-9 and TRBJ2-3, with D perhaps matching TRBD2 (6 bases). The CDR3 totals 17 residues. Germline V gives CDR1 SEHNR, CDR2 FQNEAQ (reference sequence). V lost 5 bases and J lost 2, with 20 bases in between. The CDR3 DNA reads as TGTGCCAGCAGCATACCCCGAGGGGCGGGGACCACAGATACGCAGTATTTT. It translates to CASSIPRGAGTTDTQYF.

This chain uses TRBV5-1 with TRBJ2-5; 9 bases are a match to TRBD1. The CDR3 totals 16 residues. Germline lookup yields CDR1 SGHRS and CDR2 YFSETQ. V was clipped by 4 bases and J by 3 bases; unmatched bases: 10. CDR3 coding DNA: TGCGCCAGCAGCACACAGGGGGCGGGTTTAAAAGAGACCCAGTACTTC. Translation: CASSTQGAGLKETQYF.

This chain connects TRBV6-5 to TRBJ2-7, with 8 positions matching TRBD1. V lost 1 base, J lost 6 bases, and 2 bases stayed unmatched. The germline V gene encodes CDR1 MNHEY and CDR2 SVGAGI. This CDR3 comprises 13 residues. The CDR3 nucleotides read TGTGCCAGCAGTTACTACACAGGGGGCGAGCAGTACTTC. It codes for CASSYYTGGEQYF.

The genes are TRBV3-1 (or the pseudogene TRBV3-2) and TRBJ1-4, with 7 bases aligning to TRBD1. This CDR3 is built from 15 residues. CDR1 and CDR2 from the germline V gene are LGHDT and YNNKEL (reference sequence). The junction had 8 bases not matched to a gene; V was cut back by 4 bases and J by 6 bases. CDR3 residues: CASSRQGQRYEKLFF. In DNA form, the CDR3 reads TGTGCCAGCAGCCGGCAGGGACAGCGATATGAAAAACTGTTTTTT.

In the case of this clone: The sample carries other DNA sequences with the same CDR3. The rearrangement uses TRBV6-5 and TRBJ1-3; tentatively, D is TRBD1 (6 bases). This CDR3 comprises 14 residues. Per the germline V gene, CDR1 is MNHEY and CDR2 is SVGAGI. Trimming stripped 6 bases from V and 4 bases from J, with 13 bases between. CDR3 sequence (DNA): TGTGCCAGCAGACCTCAGGGGTCAGGAAACACCATATATTTT. Amino acid sequence: CASRPQGSGNTIYF.

The J gene is TRBJ2-1, the V gene TRBV5-1, with TRBD2 matching over 7 bases. The CDR3 is 14 amino acids. The germline CDR1 and CDR2 sequences are SGHRS and YFSETQ. Trimming cost V 2 bases and J 7 bases; bases outside gene matches: 6. The CDR3 spells CASSLSTSVNEQFF. CDR3 nucleotides: TGCGCCAGCAGCTTATCCACTAGCGTGAATGAGCAGTTCTTC.